This T cell receptor beta chain was identified in a study of CD8 T cells in Susac syndrome. RNA in amounts of roughly 0.5 to 1 ug was reverse transcribed with random hexamers. TCRdb reprocessed the immunoSEQ multiplex PCR reads with MiXCR, giving one entry per CDR3 protein. The top ten hold 0.095% to 0.15% of the sample, which has some 130,000 distinct CDR3 sequences, about 94% seen once. Germline-derived CDR1 and CDR2 are DFQATT and SNEGSKA (reference sequence). V lost 5 bases and J 0 bases, leaving 11 bases between the germline ends. This CDR3 has 14 amino acids. Sequencing of TCR beta drew on CD8+ and CD4+ T cells from blood.

This sequence was found in a human donor with multiple sclerosis. Sequencing was carried out using CD4+ T cells from PBMCs. The gene calls are TRBV20-1 and TRBJ1-5; D call uncertain. The CDR3 is CSAPLQDSNQPQHF. In DNA, the CDR3 is TGCAGTGCTCCCCTGCAGGATAGCAATCAGCCCCAGCATTTT.